The following is a T cell receptor beta chain sequence with its context. The target antigen is unknown. The sample belongs to a study of Ad26.COV2.S vaccination and SARS-CoV-2 variants. Treatment defined: over 15 received Ad26.COV2.S at low or high dose, single or two shots; about 5 received placebo; per-sample allocation not given. Sampling happened 63 days after the first vaccine or placebo injection. Germline CDR1 SNHLY, CDR2 FYNNEI. CDR3 size: 13 residues. V was clipped by 3 bases and J by 4 bases, with 9 bases between them. Study-wide results and limits: Total T cell responses may have been underestimated by the TCR breadth and depth analyses. Spike-specific responses of CD8+ and CD4+ T cells were reported to display substantial breadth after vaccination. Spike-specific TCR breadth was greater in vaccine than placebo recipients.

Assay used: immunoSEQ multiplex PCR; TCRdb lists only in-frame clones, some missing. Counted here are 350,000 to 500,000 clones, more than 80% occurring once; the ten biggest clones make up 9.5% to 15%. The clonotype originates from a person between 18 and 65 years old who received the Ad26.COV2.S COVID-19 vaccine or a placebo. The V and J genes are TRBV2 and TRBJ1-1; D not resolved. Sequencing used peripheral blood, obtained in a trial of Ad26.COV2.S vaccine versus placebo. The CDR3 coding sequence is TGTGCCAGCAGTGATTCTCGGGGCACTGAAGCTTTCTTT. Protein: CASSDSRGTEAFF.